The T cell receptor (beta chain) under discussion was sequenced for a study of cytomegalovirus exposure and HLA in healthy donors. Study as a whole: Among the approximately 400 donors who were genotyped, about 86% fell in the genetic ancestry cluster that is associated with self-reported Caucasian donors.

Both 60 Vbeta primers and 13 Jbeta primers went into the PCR. Produced via immunoSEQ multiplex PCR; TCRdb's table is partial and in-frame only. Of 120,000 to 150,000 clones in the sample, around 80% were seen once. To note about this clone: Its antigen is not known.

The CDR3 sequence is 16 residues long. Germline V gene sequence: CDR1 SGHTA, CDR2 FQGNSA. V was pared by 0 bases and J by 3 bases, with 12 bases between. Findings and caveats of the study: 87-base-pair reads could not separate some V segments, including TRBV6-2 and TRBV6-3. High specificity and sensitivity for cytomegalovirus status were reported for the classifier. The records held CMV serostatus as the only immune exposure information.

The chain is built from TRBV7-2 and TRBJ2-1; D is possibly TRBD2 (6 bases). This sequence was found in a middle-aged woman in good health and CMV-seropositive. Sequenced: PBMCs. The CDR3 loop is CASSLALAENYNEQFF. The CDR3 DNA is TGTGCCAGCAGCTTAGCGTTAGCGGAAAACTACAATGAGCAGTTCTTC.